The text below deals with one T cell receptor (beta chain). These data come from a study of blood T cell repertoires in COVID-19. Study details: T cells, B-cell-depleted T cells, or PBMCs supplied cDNA or gDNA.

Sequenced by immunoSEQ multiplex PCR; TCRdb stores in-frame clones only, minus some. The profile shows 150,000 to 200,000 clones, about 89% of them singletons. This receptor was taken from a man between 65 and 85 years old with acute or convalescent COVID-19. The specimen was peripheral blood.

The CDR3 bases are TGTGCCAGCAGCGTAGGACTAGCGGGGGGGCATCAAGAGACCCAGTACTTC. This translates into CASSVGLAGGHQETQYF. The rearrangement joins TRBV9 to TRBJ2-5; 14 bases line up with TRBD2. This CDR3 region has 17 residues. Germline V CDR1 and CDR2: SGDLS, YYNGEE. The V gene end was trimmed by 0 bases and the J gene end by 2 bases; junction bases not matched to a gene: 3.